This paragraph covers one T cell receptor beta chain sequence. The antigen this receptor binds is unknown. The record has no base qualities; no much larger clone is one base away. The V and J ends are trimmed by 4 bases and 0 bases, leaving 10 bases between them. The CDR3 spans 16 residues, from the cysteine through the phenylalanine. Just CDR3 DNA is preserved here, 48 bases in frame from base 1. For CDR1 and CDR2, the germline V gene lists MNHEY and SVGAGI. Preparation of the library involved the immunoSEQ multiplex PCR assay. The multiplex PCR relied on a mix of 60 forward primers for TCR Vbeta segments and 13 reverse primers for TCR Jbeta segments. The CDR3 region of rearranged TCR beta genes was amplified from genomic DNA by a multiplex PCR assay. The amplified TCR beta libraries were sequenced on the Illumina HiSeq System as 87-base-pair reads. The source study handled its data this way. In a later analysis, tens of millions of unique TCR beta chains were counted across the 500 to 850 repertoires, and roughly 11 million of these chains were shared by at least two donors. Raw reads were error-corrected and collapsed into unique sequences by a nearest-neighbor algorithm in which closely related sequences were merged to remove PCR and sequencing errors. Alignment of CDR3 sequences to IMGT reference sequences was used to assign V, D and J gene segments. For a sequence to be retained, a match of at least six nucleotides was required to both a V gene segment and a J gene segment. Rearrangements were called productive when the CDR3 lacked stop codons and stayed in frame with V and J; all others were non-productive. CDR3 was defined by IMGT convention, running from the second conserved V-encoded cysteine to the conserved J-encoded phenylalanine. The earlier analysis of roughly 590 of the donors excluded sequences that lacked an unambiguous match to a single V gene segment. An earlier analysis of about 590 of the donors classified V segments as functional when productive rearrangements were above 56.7% and as segregating when the standard deviation between donors was above 5%. A statistical classification framework was built to diagnose cytomegalovirus status from the catalog of TCR beta chain sequences. In a later analysis, TCR nucleotide sequences were compared against IMGT/GENE-DB human TR gene sequences so that V and J genes could be assigned. The TCRdist pipeline was used in a later analysis to assign CDR3 sequences and most-parsimonious VDJ recombination scenarios. In a later analysis, every TCR beta chain was defined by the combination of its CDR3 amino acid sequence and its V-gene family, and reads without a unique V-gene family were dropped. In a later analysis, approximately 590 highly shared, low-generation-probability nucleotide sequences were removed to address suspected cross-contamination and a sequencing artifact. A later analysis calculated a clonal expansion index for each public chain from normalized within-repertoire ranks of inferred template counts. In a later analysis, generation probabilities were computed with a VDJ recombination model fitted to out-of-frame rearrangements, and the resulting probabilities were checked against IGoR. In a later analysis, hypergeometric tests were used to score TCR-TCR, TCR-HLA and TCR-CMV co-occurrence, with a repertoire-size bias correction applied to TCR pairs. In a later analysis, false discovery rates were estimated by permuting HLA or CMV assignments 20 times. A later analysis grouped co-occurring TCRs with DBSCAN, adding TCRdist sequence similarity when clustering within HLA-allele-positive subsets. Repertoires with fewer than 30,000 or more than 120,000 public chains were left out of co-occurrence clustering, as were roughly five repertoires with anomalous nucleotide sharing. TCRdb obtained this table from immuneACCESS and retained in-frame rearrangements with V and J assigned. These tables miss some clones; where compared with another copy, unresolved V genes account for less than half of the shortfall, and the remainder is unexplained. That table supplies the V and J calls and clone size; D and trimming were determined from the DNA. The sample table lists about 63,000 clones, roughly 67% of them with a count of one. The top ten clonotypes cover roughly 5.3% of the sample.

The data are from a study of cytomegalovirus exposure and HLA in healthy donors (dated by TCRdb to between 2016 and 2019). With respect to the entire study: An earlier analysis of roughly 570 of the donors reported under 300 Gb of sequence data and about 120 million unique TCR beta sequences obtained from around 180 million T cells. A later genetic analysis took genome-wide SNP genotypes for about 65% of the 666 donors and used that subset as a discovery cohort. Using immunosequencing, the study profiled T cell repertoires from 550 to 750 subjects and related those repertoires to cytomegalovirus serostatus. In an earlier analysis of more than 550 of the donors, high-throughput TCR beta sequencing was used to judge whether each TCR beta V gene segment behaved as functional or pseudogenic. The study aimed to test whether cataloging public T cell receptors could reveal signatures of past pathogen exposure. Donor age, sex, ethnicity and CMV serostatus were compiled alongside the repertoire data. The number of donors typed differed by locus, with 629-630 for A, B, C, DRB1 and DQB1, roughly 520 for DQA1, over 600 for DPA1, and over 400 for DPB1. To predict cytomegalovirus infection status, the study combined high-throughput TCR immunosequencing, statistical association of individual TCRs with disease status, and machine learning. HLA typing included class I and class II loci at four-digit resolution. Among about 400 genotyped donors of the cohort, an average of around 250,000 unique TCR beta nucleotide sequences was sequenced per donor, of which approximately 18% were non-productive. Roughly 300 gigabases of sequencing data and around 88 million unique TCR sequences made up an early release that covered 500 to 700 HLA-typed donors. A separate validation cohort of roughly 130 different subjects was used in addition to the roughly 670-subject first cohort. Every repertoire in the discovery cohort had been generated on one and the same sequencing platform. To study patterns of TCR occurrence, a later analysis re-analyzed previously published TCR beta repertoires from just over 650 donors and added high-resolution HLA genotyping. Because of strong linkage in the cohort, five DR-DQ haplotypes were treated as single units for association and clustering. Rather than drawing on any new phenotypic data, the later analysis identified candidate immune exposures from TCR beta sequences and the way those sequences occurred across donors. Among the roughly 400 genotyped donors, around 81% belonged to the genetic ancestry cluster associated with self-reported Caucasian donors.

General study outcomes and caveats: It was suggested by the authors that the approach could potentially be generalized to other disease states and immunological phenotypes. A further reported finding was that TCR beta sequences accurately predicted the HLA-A and HLA-B alleles for most subjects in the first cohort. In a later analysis, most CMV-associated TCR beta chains were found to appear HLA-restricted, with HLA associations seemingly driven largely by CMV exposure. Specific HLA alleles were associated with roughly 17,000 TCR beta sequences at a false discovery rate of 0.05 in a later analysis. In both the original and validation cohorts, the classifier was reported to diagnose cytomegalovirus status with high specificity and sensitivity. Most TCR sequences were seen in very few donors, while some public TCRs were found in many individuals. A total of 164 TCR beta chains were listed by the study as associated with cytomegalovirus. Sequencing depth was assumed to be roughly uniform across donors in the presence/absence analyses, though that assumption may not hold. In a later analysis, the rate of TCR association differed among HLA loci, with DRB1 alleles having the most associated TCRs and HLA-C alleles having the fewest. Immune exposure information for the cohort was limited to CMV serostatus. Linkage disequilibrium might explain the correlated functional status among segregating V segments, but an unknown experimental factor could not be excluded. Because the 87-base-pair reads could not distinguish some IMGT-functional V segments, including TRBV6-2 and TRBV6-3, those segments were excluded. When HLA alleles, especially DR and DQ, strongly co-occurred, TCR associations were difficult to assign to individual alleles. Because HLA typing was missing for some donors at each locus, association tests included only the typed subset. A later genetic analysis reported fewer N-insertions in productive TCRs among donors in an Asian-associated ancestry cluster than the roughly 690-donor mean. An earlier analysis of several hundred of the donors showed that most TCR beta V segments appeared in productive rearrangements either about 87% or about 30% of the time, which broadly matched IMGT annotations. V-gene and J-gene trimming of TCR beta chains was associated with a missense DCLRE1C variant in a later genetic analysis, and the association was replicated in an independent cohort. In a later analysis, HLA-associated TCR beta chains were found to be more clonally expanded and to have lower generation probabilities than equally common non-associated chains. Only TCR beta chains were sequenced in this cohort, and the absence of alpha or paired-chain data limited detectable features. The sequencing pipeline was judged likely to have produced a cluster of highly shared sequence variants as a technical artifact. Several of the top co-occurrence clusters appeared to be linked to parvovirus B19, influenza, CMV and Epstein-Barr virus, according to a later analysis. Three of the identified cytomegalovirus-associated TCR beta chains were confirmed in vitro to be specific for cytomegalovirus antigens. The earlier analysis of some 540 of the donors excluded 15 to 20 rarely observed V segments, including chromosome 9 orphons, because counts were too low.

The cohort was made up of 666 healthy bone marrow donors. At the time of sampling, all cohort members were nominally healthy, though unrecorded immune exposures were likely present. The donor tested CMV seronegative, placing the donor among the roughly 340 seronegative members of the cohort. A peripheral blood sample was collected from each donor, and TCR beta sequencing was performed on peripheral blood mononuclear cells. The Qiagen DNeasy Blood Extraction Kit was used to extract genomic DNA from the blood cell samples. The sequence was obtained from a man in his fifties in good health and CMV-seronegative. Sequenced material: PBMCs. The V and J segments used are TRBV6-5 and TRBJ1-6; TRBD1 could be the D gene, as 5 bases match. For the CDR3, the sequence is CASSWGGSSYNSPLHF. The base sequence is TGTGCCAGCAGTTGGGGCGGGAGCTCCTATAATTCACCCCTCCACTTT.